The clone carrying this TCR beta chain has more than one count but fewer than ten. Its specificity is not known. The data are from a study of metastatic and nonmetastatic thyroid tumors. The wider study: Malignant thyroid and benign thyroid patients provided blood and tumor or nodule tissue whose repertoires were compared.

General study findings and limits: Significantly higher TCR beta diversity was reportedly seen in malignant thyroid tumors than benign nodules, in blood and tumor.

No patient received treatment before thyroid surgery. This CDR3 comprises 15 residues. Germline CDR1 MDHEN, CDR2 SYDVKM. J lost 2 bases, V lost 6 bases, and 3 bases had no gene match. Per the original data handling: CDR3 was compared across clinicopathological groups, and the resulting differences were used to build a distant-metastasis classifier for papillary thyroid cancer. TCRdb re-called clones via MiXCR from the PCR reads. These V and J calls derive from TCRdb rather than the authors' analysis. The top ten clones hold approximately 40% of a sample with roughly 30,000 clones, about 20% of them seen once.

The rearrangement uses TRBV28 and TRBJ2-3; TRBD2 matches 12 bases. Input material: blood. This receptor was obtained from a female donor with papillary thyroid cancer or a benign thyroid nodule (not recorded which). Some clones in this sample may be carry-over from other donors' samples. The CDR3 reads CASSLAGGHTDTQYF. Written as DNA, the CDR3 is TGTGCCAGCAGCCTAGCGGGAGGGCACACAGATACGCAGTATTTT.